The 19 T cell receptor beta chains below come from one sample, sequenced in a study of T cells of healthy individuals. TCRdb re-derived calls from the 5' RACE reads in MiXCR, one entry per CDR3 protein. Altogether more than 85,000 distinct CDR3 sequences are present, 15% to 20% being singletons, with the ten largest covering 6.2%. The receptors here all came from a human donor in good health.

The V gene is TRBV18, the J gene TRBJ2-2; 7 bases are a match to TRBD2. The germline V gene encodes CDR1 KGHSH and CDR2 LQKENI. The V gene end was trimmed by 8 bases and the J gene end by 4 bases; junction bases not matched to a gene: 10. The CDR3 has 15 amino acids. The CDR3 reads CASAEQRDVTGELFF. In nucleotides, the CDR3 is TGTGCCAGCGCCGAACAGCGGGACGTCACCGGGGAGCTGTTTTTT.

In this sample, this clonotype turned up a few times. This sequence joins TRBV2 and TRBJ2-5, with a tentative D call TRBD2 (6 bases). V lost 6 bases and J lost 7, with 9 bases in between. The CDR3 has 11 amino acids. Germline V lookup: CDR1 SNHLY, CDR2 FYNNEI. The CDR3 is CASRDYLTQYF. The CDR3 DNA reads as TGTGCCAGCAGGGACTACCTGACCCAGTACTTC.

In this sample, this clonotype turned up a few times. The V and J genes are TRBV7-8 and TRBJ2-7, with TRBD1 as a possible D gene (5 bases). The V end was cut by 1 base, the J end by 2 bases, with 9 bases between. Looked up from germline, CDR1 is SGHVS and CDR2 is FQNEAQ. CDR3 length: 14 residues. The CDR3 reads CASSLEPGTYEQYF. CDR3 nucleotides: TGTGCCAGCAGCTTAGAGCCAGGGACCTACGAGCAGTACTTC.

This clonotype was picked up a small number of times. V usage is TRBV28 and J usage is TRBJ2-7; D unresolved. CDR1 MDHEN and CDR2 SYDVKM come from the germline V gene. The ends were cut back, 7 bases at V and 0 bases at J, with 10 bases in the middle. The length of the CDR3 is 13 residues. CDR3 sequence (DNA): TGTGCCAGCACCCTTGGTTCCTCCTACGAGCAGTACTTC. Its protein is CASTLGSSYEQYF. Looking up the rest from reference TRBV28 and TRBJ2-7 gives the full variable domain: DVKVTQSSRYLVKRTGEKVFLECVQDMDHENMFWYRQDPGLGLRLIYFSYDVKMKEKGDIPEGYSVSREKKERFSLILESASTNQTSMYLCASTLGSSYEQYFGPGTRLTVT.

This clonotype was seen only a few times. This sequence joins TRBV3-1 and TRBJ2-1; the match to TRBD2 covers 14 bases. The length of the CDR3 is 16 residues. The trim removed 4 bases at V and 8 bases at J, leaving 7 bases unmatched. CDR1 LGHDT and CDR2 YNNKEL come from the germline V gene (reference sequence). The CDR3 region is CASSPGGTSGGDEQFF. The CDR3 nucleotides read TGTGCCAGCAGCCCCGGTGGGACTAGCGGGGGAGATGAGCAGTTCTTC.

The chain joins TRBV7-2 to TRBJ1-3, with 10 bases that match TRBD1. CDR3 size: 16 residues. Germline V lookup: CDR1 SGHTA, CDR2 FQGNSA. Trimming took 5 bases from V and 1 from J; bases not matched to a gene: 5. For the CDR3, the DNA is TGTGCCAGCAGCAGACAGGGGGCTTCGTCTGGAAACACCATATATTTT. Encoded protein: CASSRQGASSGNTIYF.

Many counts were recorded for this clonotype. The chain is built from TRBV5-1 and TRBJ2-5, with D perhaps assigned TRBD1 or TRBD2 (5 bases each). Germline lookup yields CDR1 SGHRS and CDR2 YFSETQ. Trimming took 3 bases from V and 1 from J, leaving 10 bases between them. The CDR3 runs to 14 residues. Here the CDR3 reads CASSYMGPQETQYF. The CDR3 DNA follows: TGCGCCAGCAGCTACATGGGACCCCAAGAGACCCAGTACTTC.

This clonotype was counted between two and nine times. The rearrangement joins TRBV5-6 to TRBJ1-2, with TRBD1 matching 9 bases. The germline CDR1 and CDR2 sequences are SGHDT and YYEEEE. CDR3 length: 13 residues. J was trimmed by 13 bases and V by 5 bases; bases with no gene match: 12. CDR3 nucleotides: TGTGCCAGCAGGCTAACCGGGACAGGGAACTGCACCTTC. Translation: CASRLTGTGNCTF.

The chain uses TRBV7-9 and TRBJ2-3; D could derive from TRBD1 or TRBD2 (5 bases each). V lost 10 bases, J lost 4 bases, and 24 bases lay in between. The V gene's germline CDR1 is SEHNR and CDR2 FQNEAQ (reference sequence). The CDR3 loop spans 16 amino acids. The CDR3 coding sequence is TGTGCCACCCTAGCTTTCTCGCGGTCGGGGCCAGATACGCAGTATTTT. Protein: CATLAFSRSGPDTQYF.

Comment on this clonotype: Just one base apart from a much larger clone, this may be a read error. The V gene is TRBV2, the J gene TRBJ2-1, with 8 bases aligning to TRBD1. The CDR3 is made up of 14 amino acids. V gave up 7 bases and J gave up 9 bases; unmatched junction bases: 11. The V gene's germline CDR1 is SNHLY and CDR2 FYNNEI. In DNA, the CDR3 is TGTGCCAGCAACCGGGACAGGACAATTGGTGAGCAGTTCTTC. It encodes CASNRDRTIGEQFF.

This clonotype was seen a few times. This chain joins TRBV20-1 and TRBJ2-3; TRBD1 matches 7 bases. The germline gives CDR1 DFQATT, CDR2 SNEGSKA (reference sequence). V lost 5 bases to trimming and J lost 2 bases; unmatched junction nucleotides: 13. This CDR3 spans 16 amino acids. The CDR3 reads CSALRLRDSSTDTQYF. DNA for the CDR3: TGCAGTGCTCTCCGCCTCCGGGACAGCTCCACAGATACGCAGTATTTT.

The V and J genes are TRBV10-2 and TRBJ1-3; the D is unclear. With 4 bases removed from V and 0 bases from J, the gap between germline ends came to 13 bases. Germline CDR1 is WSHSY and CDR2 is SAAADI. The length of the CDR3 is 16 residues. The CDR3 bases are TGCGCCAGCAGTGTGGGGTCGAAGTACTCTGGAAACACCATATATTTT. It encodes CASSVGSKYSGNTIYF.

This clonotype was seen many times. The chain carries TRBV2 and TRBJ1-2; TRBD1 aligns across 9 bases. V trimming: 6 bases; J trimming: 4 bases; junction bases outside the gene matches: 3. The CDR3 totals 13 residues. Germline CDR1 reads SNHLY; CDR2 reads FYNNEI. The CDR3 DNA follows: TGTGCCAGCAGGGACAGGGGACCCTATGGCTACACCTTC. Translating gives CASRDRGPYGYTF.

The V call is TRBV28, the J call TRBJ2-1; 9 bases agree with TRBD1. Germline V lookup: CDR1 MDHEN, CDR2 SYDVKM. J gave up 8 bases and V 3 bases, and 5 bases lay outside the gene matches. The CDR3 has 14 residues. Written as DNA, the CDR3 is TGTGCCAGCAGTTTTCGGACAGGGGCGTATGAGCAGTTCTTC. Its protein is CASSFRTGAYEQFF.

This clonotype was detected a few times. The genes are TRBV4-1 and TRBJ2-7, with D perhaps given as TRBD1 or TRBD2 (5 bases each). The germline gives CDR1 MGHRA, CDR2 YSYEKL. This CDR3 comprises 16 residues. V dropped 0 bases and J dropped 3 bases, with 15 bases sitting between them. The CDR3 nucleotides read TGCGCCAGCAGCCAAGATCTTGCAGGGACCATCTACGAGCAGTACTTC. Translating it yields CASSQDLAGTIYEQYF.

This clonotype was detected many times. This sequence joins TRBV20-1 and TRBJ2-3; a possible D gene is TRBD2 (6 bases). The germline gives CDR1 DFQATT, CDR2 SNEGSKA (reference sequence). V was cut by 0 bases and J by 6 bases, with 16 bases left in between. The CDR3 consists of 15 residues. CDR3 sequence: CSARDRRGMGDTQYF. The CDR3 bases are TGCAGTGCTAGAGATCGTCGGGGGATGGGGGATACGCAGTATTTT.

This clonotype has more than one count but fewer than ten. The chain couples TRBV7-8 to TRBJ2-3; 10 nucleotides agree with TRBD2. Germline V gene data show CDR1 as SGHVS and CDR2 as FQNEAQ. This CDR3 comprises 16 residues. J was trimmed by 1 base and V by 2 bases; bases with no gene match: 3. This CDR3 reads CASSLTGTSGTDTQYF. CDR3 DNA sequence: TGTGCCAGCAGCTTAACAGGGACTAGCGGCACAGATACGCAGTATTTT.

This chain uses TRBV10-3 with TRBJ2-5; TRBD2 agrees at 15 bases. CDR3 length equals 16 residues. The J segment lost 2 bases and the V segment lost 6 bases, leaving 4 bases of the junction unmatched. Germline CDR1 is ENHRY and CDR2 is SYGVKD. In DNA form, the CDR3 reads TGTGCCATCAGCAAAGGGACTAGCGGGGGGCAAGAGACCCAGTACTTC. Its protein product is CAISKGTSGGQETQYF.

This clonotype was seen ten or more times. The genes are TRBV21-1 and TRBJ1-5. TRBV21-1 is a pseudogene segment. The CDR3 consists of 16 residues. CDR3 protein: CASSKKGGPRGQPQHF. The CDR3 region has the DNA TGTGCCAGCAGCAAAAAGGGCGGGCCGCGCGGTCAGCCCCAGCATTTT.